Listed here are 22 T cell receptor beta chains from one sample, sequenced in a study of identical twins. TCRdb redid the calling of the 5' RACE reads with MiXCR, one entry per CDR3 protein. This sample has approximately 220,000 distinct CDR3 sequences, with roughly a tenth found just once. Input material: memory (CD45RO+) T cells sorted from blood. The receptors here all came from a woman aged 18-29 years in good health.

This clonotype was seen ten or more times. CDR3 in amino acids: CSARAGRWGGSNQPQHF. CDR3 nucleotides: TGCAGTGCTAGAGCGGGGAGATGGGGGGGGAGCAATCAGCCCCAGCATTTT. This chain links TRBV20-1 with TRBJ1-5; tentative D call: TRBD1 (5 bases). Trimming removed 1 base from V and 1 base from J, with 17 bases in between. The CDR3 spans 17 residues. Germline V lookup: CDR1 DFQATT, CDR2 SNEGSKA (reference sequence).

The J gene is TRBJ2-5, the V gene TRBV5-1, with 7 bases lining up with TRBD2. V was pared by 4 bases and J by 5 bases, with 14 bases of the junction left unmatched. Germline V gene data show CDR1 as SGHRS and CDR2 as YFSETQ. The CDR3 is 16 amino acids. The CDR3 sequence: CASSPALGRAGETQYF. The CDR3 DNA is TGCGCCAGCAGCCCGGCATTGGGGAGGGCCGGGGAGACCCAGTACTTC.

This clonotype was observed at least ten times. In DNA, the CDR3 is TGTGCCAGCAGCTTAGGAGGTGGAGTAGCCGGGGAGCTGTTTTTT. Translated: CASSLGGGVAGELFF. The chain is built from TRBV7-3 and TRBJ2-2; possible D gene TRBD2, 5 bases. This CDR3 has 15 amino acids. The V end lost 2 bases, the J end lost 6 bases, and 13 bases lay between the germline ends. Germline CDR1 and CDR2: SGHTA and FQGTGA.

This clonotype appeared a few times. The chain couples TRBV27 to TRBJ2-2, with TRBD2 matching 14 bases. Per germline, CDR1 MNHEY and CDR2 SMNVEV (reference sequence). The CDR3 contains 16 residues. With V trimmed by 7 bases and J by 2 bases, 3 bases remained unmatched. The chain's CDR3 is CASKTSGRANTGELFF. CDR3 DNA: TGTGCCAGCAAGACTAGCGGGAGGGCTAACACCGGGGAGCTGTTTTTT.

This clonotype has only a few counts. Here the CDR3 DNA reads TGTGCCAGCTCACCCCTAGCGGGGGGATACGAGCAGTACTTC. Its protein product is CASSPLAGGYEQYF. This chain links TRBV18 with TRBJ2-7; the match to TRBD2 covers 11 bases. The CDR3 is 14 amino acids. V dropped 3 bases and J dropped 4; count of bases not matched to a gene: 2. Germline loops: CDR1 KGHSH, CDR2 LQKENI.

The table lists this clonotype with many counts. The V call is TRBV20-1, the J call TRBJ1-1; 7 bases line up with TRBD1. With 2 bases clipped from V and 1 base from J, the junction kept 4 bases outside the gene matches. The length of the CDR3 is 14 residues. Germline V CDR1 and CDR2: DFQATT, SNEGSKA (reference sequence). DNA of the CDR3: TGCAGTGCTAGACACGACAGGGCGAACACTGAAGCTTTCTTT. Translating it yields CSARHDRANTEAFF.

This chain joins TRBV7-9 and TRBJ1-1; D not resolved. The ends were cut back, 5 bases at V and 4 bases at J, with 11 bases in the middle. The CDR3 consists of 13 residues. CDR1 SEHNR and CDR2 FQNEAQ come from the germline V gene (reference sequence). CDR3 loop: CASSRGKGTEAFF. CDR3 sequence (DNA): TGTGCCAGCAGCCGCGGGAAAGGCACTGAAGCTTTCTTT.

J is TRBJ2-7 and V is TRBV5-1; the D gene could be TRBD1 or TRBD2 (5 bases each). The V gene lost 5 bases and the J gene lost 2 bases, with 14 bases spanning the gap. The germline CDR1 and CDR2 sequences are SGHRS and YFSETQ. The CDR3 is made up of 14 amino acids. The CDR3 DNA reads TGCGCCAGCAGAGAGGGGCCCTTCCCCTACGAGCAGTACTTC. This translates into CASREGPFPYEQYF.

There are many counts of this clonotype. The V and J genes are TRBV10-3 and TRBJ1-2; D unclear. This CDR3 is 12 amino acids long. Germline V gene sequence: CDR1 ENHRY, CDR2 SYGVKD. The V end lost 4 bases, the J end lost 4 bases, and 7 bases lay between the germline ends. CDR3 residues: CAISASSYGYTF. The CDR3 region has the DNA TGTGCCATCAGTGCATCCAGCTATGGCTACACCTTC.

This chain links TRBV7-6 with TRBJ1-4; 7 bases agree with TRBD1. V dropped 5 bases and J dropped 6; count of bases not matched to a gene: 9. Germline values: CDR1 SGHVS, CDR2 FNYEAQ. The CDR3 is 15 amino acids. The CDR3 spells CASSPGGIDYEKLFF. As DNA, the CDR3 is TGTGCCAGCAGCCCAGGGGGGATAGACTATGAAAAACTGTTTTTT.

This clonotype was observed many times. The chain has TRBV29-1 and TRBJ1-1; D is perhaps TRBD1 (6 bases). CDR1 and CDR2 (germline): SQVTM, ANQGSEA. Trimming removed 0 bases at V and 9 bases at J, with 23 bases between. This CDR3 spans 16 amino acids. The chain's CDR3 is CSVEDRTRVPGTKAFF. As DNA, the CDR3 is TGCAGCGTTGAAGATCGAACTCGCGTTCCCGGGACAAAAGCTTTCTTT.

This clonotype was seen a few times. The chain joins TRBV5-4 to TRBJ2-7; TRBD1 is a possible D gene (6 bases). The CDR3 loop spans 11 amino acids. With 7 bases removed from V and 6 bases from J, the gap between germline ends came to 11 bases. CDR1 is SGHNT and CDR2 is YYREEE in the germline V gene (reference sequence). CDR3 residues: CASPVGAEQYF. The CDR3 bases are TGTGCCAGCCCCGTGGGGGCCGAGCAGTACTTC.

This chain joins TRBV18 and TRBJ1-5; maybe TRBD1 (6 bases). The V end was cut by 2 bases, the J end by 7 bases, with 15 bases between. CDR1 is KGHSH, CDR2 LQKENI, per germline. CDR3 length equals 15 residues. CDR3 nucleotide sequence: TGTGCCAGCTCACCAGCTTCAGGGGCGATGCAGCCCCAGCATTTT. Amino acid sequence: CASSPASGAMQPQHF. The variable domain in full, with the rest retrieved from reference TRBV18 and TRBJ1-5, is NAGVMQNPRHLVRRRGQEARLRCSPMKGHSHVYWYRQLPEEGLKFMVYLQKENIIDESGMPKERFSAEFPKEGPSILRIQQVVRGDSAAYFCASSPASGAMQPQHFGDGTRLSIL.

This clonotype was detected only a few times. The V gene is TRBV20-1, the J gene TRBJ2-3; D is perhaps TRBD1 (5 bases). This CDR3 has 17 residues. Trimming removed 4 bases from V and 5 bases from J, with 25 bases in between. Per the germline V gene, CDR1 is DFQATT and CDR2 is SNEGSKA (reference sequence). CDR3 in DNA: TGCAGTGCTACCCGATCACAGGTCCCCGCTGTCGGAGATACGCAGTATTTT. Its protein is CSATRSQVPAVGDTQYF.

This chain joins TRBV7-9 and TRBJ1-1, with D possibly matching TRBD1 (6 bases). The CDR3 has 14 amino acids. In germline, CDR1 is SEHNR, CDR2 FQNEAQ (reference sequence). V gave up 11 bases and J gave up 1 base, with 17 bases separating them. CDR3 in amino acids: CAGGRTIKNTEAFF. The CDR3 nucleotides are TGTGCCGGGGGGCGGACGATAAAGAACACTGAAGCTTTCTTT.

This clonotype has only a few counts. The chain links TRBV20-1 to TRBJ2-1; 12 bases fit TRBD2. V dropped 6 bases and J dropped 9; count of bases not matched to a gene: 12. The CDR3 consists of 15 residues. Germline V gene data show CDR1 as DFQATT and CDR2 as SNEGSKA (reference sequence). The CDR3 DNA reads TGCAGTGCAATTTCCTCTAGCGGGGGGGCCACTGAGCAGTTCTTC. Translation: CSAISSSGGATEQFF.

As concerns this clonotype: The DNA is omitted, as the CDR3 cannot be located on it reliably, and the CDR3 follows TCRdb's listing. V usage is TRBV4-3 and J usage is TRBJ2-1; TRBD1 is the table's D call, not checked against the DNA. From germline, CDR1 is LGHNA and CDR2 YSLEER. The CDR3 comprises 12 residues, both ends counted. CDR3 residues: CASSFGQGSMFF.

This chain links TRBV4-1 with TRBJ2-7; D not resolved. Trimming removed 1 base from V and 2 bases from J, with 6 bases in between. The CDR3 is made up of 13 amino acids. Germline CDR1 MGHRA, CDR2 YSYEKL. The CDR3 DNA sequence: TGCGCCAGCAGCCAAGTCCAGACCTACGAGCAGTACTTC. This translates into CASSQVQTYEQYF.

This clonotype has ten or more counts. The chain is built from TRBV7-2 and TRBJ2-1; tentatively, D is TRBD2 (5 bases). This CDR3 comprises 15 residues. The V end lost 0 bases, the J end lost 10 bases, and 16 bases lay between the germline ends. Per germline, CDR1 SGHTA and CDR2 FQGNSA. CDR3 sequence (DNA): TGTGCCAGCAGCTTAGCCCCGGCTAGCTATTGGGAGCAGTTCTTC. Protein sequence: CASSLAPASYWEQFF.

This clonotype turned up a few times. The chain combines TRBV7-2 with TRBJ2-7, with a possible D match to TRBD1 (6 bases). CDR1 is SGHTA and CDR2 is FQGNSA in the germline V gene. This CDR3 has 15 residues. V lost 5 bases to trimming and J lost 3 bases, with 17 bases between them. CDR3 in DNA: TGTGCCAGCAGCCCCCGGAGAACAGGGTTCTACGAGCAGTACTTC. It codes for CASSPRRTGFYEQYF.

This clonotype came up a few times. The chain carries TRBV7-3 and TRBJ2-1; 7 nucleotides match TRBD2. After removal of 2 bases from V and 5 bases from J, the junction contained 0 bases not matched to a gene. The CDR3 length is 13 residues. Germline values: CDR1 SGHTA, CDR2 FQGTGA. The CDR3 coding sequence is TGTGCCAGCAGCTTAGGGACTAACAATGAGCAGTTCTTC. This translates into CASSLGTNNEQFF.

The chain links TRBV20-1 to TRBJ2-7, with D hard to call. Germline V gene lookup returns CDR1 DFQATT and CDR2 SNEGSKA (reference sequence). V lost 3 bases, J lost 2 bases, and 11 bases lay in between. The CDR3 totals 13 residues. In DNA, the CDR3 is TGCAGTGCTAGTCCCTCGACCCCCTACGAGCAGTACTTC. Encoded protein: CSASPSTPYEQYF.